This T cell receptor (beta chain) was captured in a study of blood T cells in healthy people across ages. The individuals who served as donors were healthy Caucasians living in Russia, aged roughly 6 to 100. Peripheral blood, 9.5 to 10 milliliters per donor, was collected. Through a sample-barcoded 5' primer and a J-beta primer mix, a second PCR was run for about 6 to 11 cycles. TCRdb re-analysed the 5' RACE reads in MiXCR, keeping a single row per CDR3 protein. The sample holds 1.8 million or so distinct CDR3 sequences, roughly two fifths seen once. Regarding the study as a whole: The long-lived group displayed more naive CD4+ cells, plus higher diversity, than the aged donors did.

With respect to this clonotype: Its antigen is still unknown.

This sequence was found in a human donor in good health. The sample comprised blood.

CDR3 loop: CASSWATGGRRSEQFF. CDR3 nucleotides: TGTGCCAGCAGCTGGGCAACAGGGGGCCGGAGAAGTGAGCAGTTCTTC. The genes are TRBV5-6 and TRBJ2-1, with 9 bases identical to TRBD1. The germline V gene has CDR1 SGHDT and CDR2 YYEEEE. V lost 3 bases to trimming and J lost 9 bases; unmatched junction nucleotides: 13. The CDR3 is 16 amino acids.